This T cell receptor beta chain appears in the sequencing data of a study of blood T cells in healthy people across ages. J was trimmed by 6 bases and V by 5 bases; bases with no gene match: 8. Germline-derived CDR1 and CDR2 are SGHTA and FQGNSA. The CDR3 contains 16 residues. This clonotype came up a few times. Extracted total RNA amounted to at least 5.5 micrograms for each sample. Then a second PCR, running roughly 7 to 11 cycles, was carried out with a sample-barcoded 5' primer and a J-beta primer mix. A single record per CDR3 protein comes from TCRdb applying MiXCR to the 5' RACE reads. The table shows 800,000 to 950,000 distinct CDR3 sequences, with about 28% occurring only once. This sample was shared with a second study, whose subject was T cells of mothers and their children. According to that study: Five to seven children and their three healthy Caucasian mothers were the donors. The authors added sample barcodes and 2-4 random nucleotides using the M1S primer of the second PCR. Reads obtained per mother exceeded 9.5 million TCR beta CDR3 reads, with some 3 million obtained per child.

This rearrangement joins TRBV7-2 to TRBJ2-5; 14 nucleotides match TRBD2. This clonotype was sampled from a woman between 40 and 55 years old in good health. The specimen sequenced was blood. CDR3 amino acids: CASSLRTSGGLKTQYF. CDR3 in DNA: TGTGCCAGCAGCCTGAGGACTAGCGGGGGGCTGAAGACCCAGTACTTC.